This TCR beta chain emerged from a study of blood T cell repertoires in COVID-19. At the level of the study: Samples of COVID-19 (acute and convalescent) were obtained from the United States, Italy and Spain. From T cells, B-cell-depleted T cells, or PBMCs came the material, which was cDNA or gDNA.

In the source study's methods: Quantification of nucleated cells was approximated via reference gene primer amplification. The protocol was immunoSEQ multiplex PCR, while the TCRdb copy is restricted to in-frame clones and leaves out a portion. The V and J calls and clone size are taken from that table; D and trimming were inferred from the DNA. The sample has approximately 100,000 clones; over 65% are singletons. CDR1 and CDR2 (germline): LGHNA, YNFKEQ. The J segment lost 2 bases and the V segment lost 1 base, leaving 1 base of the junction unmatched. The CDR3 has 15 amino acids. Material for sequencing was peripheral blood. J is TRBJ1-3 and V is TRBV4-2, with TRBD1 matching 8 bases. This clonotype was obtained from an older woman with acute or convalescent COVID-19. The CDR3 loop reads CASSQAGGPGNTIYF. In DNA, the CDR3 is TGTGCCAGCAGCCAAGCAGGGGGCCCTGGAAACACCATATATTTT.